The 24 T cell receptor beta chains in this list originate from one sample, sequenced in a study of cytomegalovirus exposure and HLA in healthy donors. Sequenced by immunoSEQ multiplex PCR; TCRdb stores in-frame clones only, minus some. The sample carries about 220,000 clones, 70% to 90% recorded once. Specimen: PBMCs. These receptors came from a woman under 30 in good health and CMV-seronegative.

There are a few counts of this clone. This chain links TRBV4-1 with TRBJ2-2; D uncertain. The CDR3 is 11 residues long. CDR1 is MGHRA, CDR2 YSYEKL, per germline. The V and J ends lost 6 bases and 8 bases respectively, with 7 bases between them. This CDR3 is CASSSRGELFF. The DNA of the CDR3 is TGCGCCAGCAGTTCCCGGGGGGAGCTGTTTTTT.

The CDR3 coding sequence is TGTGCCAGCAGTGACAGGGCTTGGGGGGGCCTAGCTGAAGCTTTCTTT. Translated, it gives CASSDRAWGGLAEAFF. The J gene is TRBJ1-1, the V gene TRBV6-1; maybe TRBD1 (6 bases). Between the trimmed V and J ends, which lost 3 bases and 6 bases, there was a span of 20 bases. The V gene's germline CDR1 is MNHNS and CDR2 SASEGT. The length of the CDR3 is 16 residues.

This rearrangement joins TRBV4-1 to TRBJ1-3, with D perhaps matching TRBD1 (6 bases). The CDR3 sequence is 14 residues long. Germline CDR1 MGHRA, CDR2 YSYEKL. Trimming left V 6 bases short and J 7 bases short, with 16 bases between. Here the CDR3 DNA reads TGCGCCAGCAGAGCGGCAGGGGACGAGAACACCATATATTTT. This sequence encodes CASRAAGDENTIYF.

This CDR3 is CAISESVLASRRDTQYF. The CDR3 DNA sequence: TGTGCCATCAGTGAGTCAGTACTAGCGAGTCGGAGGGATACGCAGTATTTT. The chain has TRBV10-3 and TRBJ2-3; the match to TRBD2 covers 7 bases. V lost 0 bases to trimming and J lost 6 bases; unmatched junction nucleotides: 12. The V gene's germline CDR1 is ENHRY and CDR2 SYGVKD. CDR3 length: 17 residues.

The V and J genes are TRBV7-9 and TRBJ2-7, with 7 bases fitting TRBD1. This CDR3 spans 15 amino acids. The V gene's germline CDR1 is SEHNR and CDR2 FQNEAQ (reference sequence). J gave up 2 bases and V 0 bases, and 4 bases lay outside the gene matches. CDR3 DNA: TGTGCCAGCAGCTTAGCTGTGGGGACAGCCTACGAGCAGTACTTC. Translation: CASSLAVGTAYEQYF.

The gene calls are TRBV29-1 and TRBJ2-5; 13 bases match TRBD2. The germline V gene encodes CDR1 SQVTM and CDR2 ANQGSEA. With 5 bases clipped from V and 7 bases from J, the junction kept 13 bases outside the gene matches. The CDR3 runs 16 residues. The CDR3 here is CSVWYGGLAGEGTQYF. The DNA of the CDR3 is TGCAGCGTTTGGTATGGCGGACTAGCGGGAGAGGGGACCCAGTACTTC. The variable domain in full, with the rest retrieved from reference TRBV29-1 and TRBJ2-5, is SAVISQKPSRDICQRGTSLTIQCQVDSQVTMMFWYRQQPGQSLTLIATANQGSEATYESGFVIDKFPISRPNLTFSTLTVSNMSPEDSSIYLCSVWYGGLAGEGTQYFGPGTRLLVL.

The chain uses TRBV18 and TRBJ2-7; possibly TRBD1 for D (5 bases). Per germline, CDR1 KGHSH and CDR2 LQKENI. The CDR3 consists of 14 residues. With 0 bases removed from V and 2 bases from J, the gap between germline ends came to 8 bases. The CDR3 here is CASSPPSQAYEQYF. Here the CDR3 DNA reads TGTGCCAGCTCACCACCGTCACAGGCCTACGAGCAGTACTTC.

This chain links TRBV5-1 with TRBJ2-1; D remains unclear. Germline CDR1 reads SGHRS; CDR2 reads YFSETQ. V was clipped by 0 bases and J by 0 bases, with 13 bases between them. CDR3 length equals 17 residues. The CDR3 coding sequence is TGCGCCAGCAGCTTGGGCCCAGGTTTCAGCTCCTACAATGAGCAGTTCTTC. Translating gives CASSLGPGFSSYNEQFF.

The V call is TRBV11-2, the J call TRBJ1-1; D unclear. This CDR3 has 14 residues. The germline V gene has CDR1 SGHAT and CDR2 FQNNGV. The germline V and J ends were trimmed by 5 bases and 1 base, with 11 bases remaining between them. CDR3 residues: CASSPGITNTEAFF. The CDR3, as DNA: TGTGCCAGCAGCCCCGGTATCACGAACACTGAAGCTTTCTTT.

This rearrangement joins TRBV28 to TRBJ2-7, with D hard to call. The germline CDR1 and CDR2 sequences are MDHEN and SYDVKM. The CDR3 contains 11 residues. The CDR3 loop is CVDGLPYEQYF. As DNA, the CDR3 is TGTGTCGATGGGCTCCCCTACGAGCAGTACTTC.

This chain joins TRBV2 and TRBJ1-2; a weak D match, TRBD1 (6 bases). Germline CDR1 reads SNHLY; CDR2 reads FYNNEI. V lost 4 bases to trimming and J lost 4 bases, with 19 bases between them. The length of the CDR3 is 16 residues. CDR3 nucleotide sequence: TGTGCCAGCAGTGCCCCCGGGACACTCACTAGCTATGGCTACACCTTC. Protein product: CASSAPGTLTSYGYTF.

The rearrangement joins TRBV29-1 to TRBJ2-7; 9 bases fit TRBD1. V lost 4 bases and J lost 6; bases outside the gene matches: 4. The CDR3 is made up of 12 amino acids. CDR1 is SQVTM and CDR2 is ANQGSEA in the germline V gene. The CDR3 loop is CSVGQGVSEQYF. CDR3 DNA: TGCAGCGTTGGACAGGGGGTAAGCGAGCAGTACTTC.

V usage is TRBV28 and J usage is TRBJ2-1; 7 positions agree with TRBD2. Germline V CDR1 and CDR2: MDHEN, SYDVKM. The junction had 6 bases not matched to a gene; V was cut back by 5 bases and J by 5 bases. The CDR3 is 14 residues long. The CDR3: CASSQRERNNEQFF. For the CDR3, the DNA is TGTGCCAGCAGTCAGCGGGAAAGGAACAATGAGCAGTTCTTC.

The V call is TRBV9, the J call TRBJ2-3; a possible D gene is TRBD1 (6 bases). Germline V CDR1 and CDR2: SGDLS, YYNGEE. Trimming cost V 1 base and J 2 bases, with 11 bases left between them. CDR3 length equals 15 residues. The DNA for the CDR3 is TGTGCCAGCAGCGTAAACGGACAGACCACAGATACGCAGTATTTT. This encodes CASSVNGQTTDTQYF.

The V gene is TRBV6-6, the J gene TRBJ2-3, with a possible D match to TRBD2 (5 bases). The CDR3 length is 15 residues. V was cut by 5 bases and J by 11 bases, with 23 bases left in between. Per the germline V gene, CDR1 is MNHNY and CDR2 is SVGAGI (reference sequence). The CDR3 coding sequence is TGTGCCAGCAGTCAGTCCTCTAGCCAATATATGGGGCAGTATTTT. Translating gives CASSQSSSQYMGQYF.

The chain employs TRBV18 and TRBJ2-2, with TRBD1 as a possible D gene (5 bases). The CDR3 covers 14 residues. Germline loops: CDR1 KGHSH, CDR2 LQKENI. Trimming shortened V by 8 bases and J by 0 bases, and 10 bases separated the two germline ends. The CDR3: CASELGPNTGELFF. In DNA form, the CDR3 reads TGTGCCAGCGAACTGGGGCCGAACACCGGGGAGCTGTTTTTT.

The chain employs TRBV5-6 and TRBJ2-5; 9 bases align to TRBD2. There are 16 residues in the CDR3. V lost 3 bases to trimming and J lost 0 bases; unmatched junction nucleotides: 6. Germline V gene sequence: CDR1 SGHDT, CDR2 YYEEEE. CDR3 in DNA: TGTGCCAGCAGCTCCCGGACTAGCGTCTACCAAGAGACCCAGTACTTC. As protein: CASSSRTSVYQETQYF.

The V gene is TRBV7-8, the J gene TRBJ1-1; D may be TRBD1 (5 bases). The V gene's germline CDR1 is SGHVS and CDR2 FQNEAQ. The germline V and J ends were trimmed by 2 bases and 1 base, with 14 bases remaining between them. This CDR3 contains 16 residues. CDR3 nucleotide sequence: TGTGCCAGCAGCTTACGCTACGAACAGGCGAACACTGAAGCTTTCTTT. Amino acid sequence: CASSLRYEQANTEAFF.

The chain uses TRBV30 and TRBJ1-4; tentatively, D is TRBD1 (6 bases). Trimming removed 1 base at V and 0 bases at J, with 9 bases between. Germline CDR1 reads GTSNPN; CDR2 reads SVGIG (reference sequence). There are 15 residues in the CDR3. Here the CDR3 reads CAWSGQVATNEKLFF. DNA of the CDR3: TGTGCCTGGAGTGGACAGGTTGCAACTAATGAAAAACTGTTTTTT.

The chain employs TRBV19 and TRBJ1-2; TRBD1 matches 7 bases. Losses at the gene ends were 3 bases for V and 4 bases for J; bases not matched to a gene: 8. CDR1 is LNHDA and CDR2 is SQIVND in the germline V gene (reference sequence). This CDR3 has 15 residues. The CDR3 bases are TGTGCCAGTAGTATCGGAGGGGGCACTCCCTATGGCTACACCTTC. The encoded protein is CASSIGGGTPYGYTF. The full variable domain, completed using reference TRBV19 and TRBJ1-2, is DGGITQSPKYLFRKEGQNVTLSCEQNLNHDAMYWYRQDPGQGLRLIYYSQIVNDFQKGDIAEGYSVSREKKESFPLTVTSAQKNPTAFYLCASSIGGGTPYGYTFGSGTRLTVV.

This chain links TRBV5-3 with TRBJ1-5; 7 bases agree with TRBD1. TRBV5-3 qualifies as an ORF whose function is uncertain. The CDR3 has 19 amino acids. V was pared by 3 bases and J by 5 bases, with 20 bases of the junction left unmatched. The CDR3 DNA reads as TGTGCCAGAAGCTCGCGGTTCCCGGGACAGTATTATAGATATCAGCCCCAGCATTTT. It specifies CARSSRFPGQYYRYQPQHF.

The chain recombines TRBV6-6 with TRBJ1-1, with D unresolved. Germline assignment: CDR1 MNHNY and CDR2 SVGAGI (reference sequence). V was shortened by 1 base and J by 1 base, with 4 bases between the two germline ends. This CDR3 spans 13 amino acids. The CDR3 DNA reads as TGTGCCAGCAGTTACTTGAGGAACACTGAAGCTTTCTTT. Residues: CASSYLRNTEAFF.

The chain recombines TRBV5-6 with TRBJ2-5, with TRBD2 identical over 8 bases. With 4 bases clipped from V and 2 bases from J, the junction kept 7 bases outside the gene matches. The CDR3 runs 15 residues. In germline, CDR1 is SGHDT, CDR2 YYEEEE. The CDR3 protein is CASSPSTSGQETQYF. DNA for the CDR3: TGTGCCAGCAGCCCAAGTACTAGCGGACAAGAGACCCAGTACTTC.

V and J are TRBV19 and TRBJ1-4; D perhaps matches TRBD1 (5 bases). The CDR3 consists of 13 residues. CDR1 is LNHDA and CDR2 is SQIVND in the germline V gene (reference sequence). V lost 5 bases and J 7 bases, leaving 11 bases between the germline ends. This chain's CDR3 is CASSPGQGEKLFF. As DNA, the CDR3 is TGTGCCAGTAGTCCCGGACAAGGTGAAAAACTGTTTTTT.